This entry features one TCR beta chain sequence. Antigen specificity is unknown. The data were obtained in a study of shared clonotypes between healthy human individuals. Regarding the study as a whole: Among the subsets, naive ones generally showed larger estimated richness than memory ones. Rarefaction revealed incomplete sorted-subset sequencing despite large depth.

The study drew all its donors from Caucasian adults living in Nashville, Tennessee. The authors ran the assay at deep level. The repertoire was sequenced with immunoSEQ multiplex PCR; TCRdb's copy has only in-frame clones and lacks some. The repertoire includes more than 2,000,000 clones, roughly 92% of them detected once, and about 0.13% sits in the top ten. The sample consisted of naive CD4+ T cells sorted from blood. As to subset: CD45RA+ positively selected. This receptor was identified in a man between 18 and 35 years old in good health.

Written as DNA, the CDR3 is TGTGCCAGCAGCCAAGTTGAGGGACTAGCGGACCCTGCCTCCTACAATGAGCAGTTCTTC. Translated: CASSQVEGLADPASYNEQFF. This chain joins TRBV14 and TRBJ2-1, with 11 nucleotides matching TRBD2. With V trimmed by 1 base and J by 0 bases, 11 bases remained unmatched. Per the germline V gene, CDR1 is SGHDN and CDR2 is FVKESK. The CDR3 totals 20 residues.